This note documents a single T cell receptor (beta chain) sequence. Its antigen remains unidentified. J lost 3 bases, V lost 6 bases, and 6 bases had no gene match. Germline V lookup: CDR1 SGHTA, CDR2 FQGNSA. CDR3 length: 15 amino acids. Tumor tissue was taken before any definitive surgery or chemotherapy was given. The sample belongs to a study of high-grade serous ovarian cancer treatment subgroups. Whole-study context: On average, just over 14,000 reads and 6,500 to 8,000 unique TCR beta rearrangements were obtained per sample.

Sequenced by immunoSEQ multiplex PCR; TCRdb stores in-frame clones only, minus some. The profile covers 4,800 or so clones, with roughly two thirds appearing a single time and 9.3% taken by the ten largest. Overall study findings and caveats: Repertoire analysis covered CDR3 alone, not CDR1 or CDR2. Tumors within one patient showed repertoire similarity of roughly 0.095 to 0.85. Spatial context was lost because tumors were sequenced in bulk.

V usage is TRBV7-2 and J usage is TRBJ2-7, with 12 bases matching TRBD2. The clonotype originates from a human donor with high-grade serous ovarian cancer. The sample consisted of tumor tissue. DNA for the CDR3: TGTGCCAGCAGTCGAGGACTAGCGGGGCTCTACGAGCAGTACGTC. This sequence encodes CASSRGLAGLYEQYV.